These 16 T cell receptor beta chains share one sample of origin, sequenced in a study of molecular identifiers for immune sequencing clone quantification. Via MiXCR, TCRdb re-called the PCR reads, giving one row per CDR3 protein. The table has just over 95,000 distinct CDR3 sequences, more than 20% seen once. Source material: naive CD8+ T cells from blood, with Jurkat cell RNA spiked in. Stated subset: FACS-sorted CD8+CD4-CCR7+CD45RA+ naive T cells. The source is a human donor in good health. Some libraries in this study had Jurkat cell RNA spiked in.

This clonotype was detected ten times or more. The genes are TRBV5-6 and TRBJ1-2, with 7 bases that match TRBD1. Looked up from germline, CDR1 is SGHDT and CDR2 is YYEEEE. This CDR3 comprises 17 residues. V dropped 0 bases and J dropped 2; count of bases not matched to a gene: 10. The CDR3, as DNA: TGTGCCAGCAGCTTGGTATTGTTCAGGGACAGCAACTATGGCTACACCTTC. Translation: CASSLVLFRDSNYGYTF. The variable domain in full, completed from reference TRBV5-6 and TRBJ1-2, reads DAGVTQSPTHLIKTRGQQVTLRCSPKSGHDTVSWYQQALGQGPQFIFQYYEEEERQRGNFPDRFSGHQFPNYSSELNVNALLLGDSALYLCASSLVLFRDSNYGYTFGSGTRLTVV.

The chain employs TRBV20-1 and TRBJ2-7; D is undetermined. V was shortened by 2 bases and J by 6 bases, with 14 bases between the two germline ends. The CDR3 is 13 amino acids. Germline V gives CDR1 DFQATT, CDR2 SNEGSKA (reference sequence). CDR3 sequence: CSARLDGNSEQYF. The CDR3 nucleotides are TGCAGTGCTAGATTGGACGGAAACTCCGAGCAGTACTTC.

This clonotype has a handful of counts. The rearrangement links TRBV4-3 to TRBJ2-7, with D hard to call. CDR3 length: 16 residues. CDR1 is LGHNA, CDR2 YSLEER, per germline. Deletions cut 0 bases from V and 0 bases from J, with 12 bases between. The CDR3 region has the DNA TGCGCCAGCAGCCAAGAGACGGGCACGACCTCCTACGAGCAGTACTTC. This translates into CASSQETGTTSYEQYF.

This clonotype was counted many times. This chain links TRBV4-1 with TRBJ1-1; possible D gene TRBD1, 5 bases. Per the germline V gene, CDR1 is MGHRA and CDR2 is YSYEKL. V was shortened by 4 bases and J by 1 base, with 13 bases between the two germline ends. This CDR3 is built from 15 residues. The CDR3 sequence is CASSPRDRGNTEAFF. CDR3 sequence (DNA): TGCGCCAGCAGCCCAAGGGACCGGGGGAACACTGAAGCTTTCTTT.

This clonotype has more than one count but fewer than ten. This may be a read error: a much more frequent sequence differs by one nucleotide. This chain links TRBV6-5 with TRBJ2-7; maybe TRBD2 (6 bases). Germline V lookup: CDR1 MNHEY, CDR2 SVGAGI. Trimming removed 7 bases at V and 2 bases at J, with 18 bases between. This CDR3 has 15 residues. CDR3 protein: CASIPLACRTYEQYF. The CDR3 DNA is TGTGCCAGCATCCCTCTAGCGTGCAGGACCTACGAGCAGTACTTC.

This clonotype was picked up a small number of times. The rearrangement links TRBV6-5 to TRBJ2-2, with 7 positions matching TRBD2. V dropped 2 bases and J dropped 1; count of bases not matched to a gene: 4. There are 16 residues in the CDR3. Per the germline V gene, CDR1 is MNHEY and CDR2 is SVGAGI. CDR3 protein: CASSYLGGGNTGELFF. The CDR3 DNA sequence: TGTGCCAGCAGTTACCTGGGGGGGGGGAACACCGGGGAGCTGTTTTTT.

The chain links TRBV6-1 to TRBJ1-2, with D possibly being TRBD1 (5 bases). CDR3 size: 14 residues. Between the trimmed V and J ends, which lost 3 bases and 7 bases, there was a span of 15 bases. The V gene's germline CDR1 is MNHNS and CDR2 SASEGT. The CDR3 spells CASSDWTTELGYTF. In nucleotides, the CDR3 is TGTGCCAGCAGTGACTGGACAACGGAGCTTGGCTACACCTTC.

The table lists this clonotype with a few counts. DNA for the CDR3: TGTGCCAGCAGCGTAGCTAGCGGGAGTCAGTACAATGAGCAGTTCTTC. Encoded protein: CASSVASGSQYNEQFF. V is TRBV9 and J is TRBJ2-1, with 10 bases aligning to TRBD2. With V trimmed by 0 bases and J by 4 bases, 4 bases remained unmatched. Per germline, CDR1 SGDLS and CDR2 YYNGEE. The CDR3 is 16 amino acids.

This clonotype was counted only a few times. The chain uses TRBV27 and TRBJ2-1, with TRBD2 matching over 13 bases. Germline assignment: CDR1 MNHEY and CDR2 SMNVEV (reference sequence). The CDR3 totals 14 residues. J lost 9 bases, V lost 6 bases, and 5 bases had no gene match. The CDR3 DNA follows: TGTGCCAGCAGACTAGCGGGAGGGCCTGGTGAGCAGTTCTTC. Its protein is CASRLAGGPGEQFF.

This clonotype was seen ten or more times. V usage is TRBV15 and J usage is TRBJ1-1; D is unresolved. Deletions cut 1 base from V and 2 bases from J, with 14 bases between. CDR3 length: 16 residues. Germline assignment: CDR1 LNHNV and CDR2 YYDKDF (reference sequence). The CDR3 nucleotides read TGTGCCACCAGCAGAGCCGTCGGCAGCGAAAACACTGAAGCTTTCTTT. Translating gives CATSRAVGSENTEAFF.

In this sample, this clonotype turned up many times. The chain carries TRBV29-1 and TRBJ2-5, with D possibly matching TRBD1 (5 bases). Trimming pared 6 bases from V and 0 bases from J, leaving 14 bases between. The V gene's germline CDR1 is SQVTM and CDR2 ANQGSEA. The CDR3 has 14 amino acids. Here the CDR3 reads CSVPGQTYQETQYF. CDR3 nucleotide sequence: TGCAGCGTGCCAGGGCAGACATACCAAGAGACCCAGTACTTC. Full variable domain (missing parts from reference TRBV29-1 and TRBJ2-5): SAVISQKPSRDICQRGTSLTIQCQVDSQVTMMFWYRQQPGQSLTLIATANQGSEATYESGFVIDKFPISRPNLTFSTLTVSNMSPEDSSIYLCSVPGQTYQETQYFGPGTRLLVL.

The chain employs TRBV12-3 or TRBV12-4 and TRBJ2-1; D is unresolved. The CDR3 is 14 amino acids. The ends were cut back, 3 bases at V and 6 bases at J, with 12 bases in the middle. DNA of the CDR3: TGTGCCAGCAGTTTCGTGGGGAACCCCAATGAGCAGTTCTTC. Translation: CASSFVGNPNEQFF.

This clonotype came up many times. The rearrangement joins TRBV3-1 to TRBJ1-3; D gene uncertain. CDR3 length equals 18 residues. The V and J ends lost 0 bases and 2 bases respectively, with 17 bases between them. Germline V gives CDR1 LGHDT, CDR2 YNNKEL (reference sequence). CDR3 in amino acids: CASSQDRAETYTGNTIYF. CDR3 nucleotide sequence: TGTGCCAGCAGCCAAGATAGAGCCGAGACCTACACTGGAAACACCATATATTTT.

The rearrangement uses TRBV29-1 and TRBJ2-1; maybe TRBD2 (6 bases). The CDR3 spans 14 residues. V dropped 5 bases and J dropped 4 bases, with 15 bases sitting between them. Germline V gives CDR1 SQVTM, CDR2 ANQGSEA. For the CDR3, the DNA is TGCAGCGTTCCTAGACTAGAGGAGTACAATGAGCAGTTCTTC. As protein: CSVPRLEEYNEQFF.

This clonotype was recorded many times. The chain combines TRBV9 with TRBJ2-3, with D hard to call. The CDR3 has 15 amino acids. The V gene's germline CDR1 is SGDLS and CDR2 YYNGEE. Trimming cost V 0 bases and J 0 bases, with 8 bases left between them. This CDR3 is CASSVGVSSTDTQYF. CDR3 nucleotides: TGTGCCAGCAGCGTAGGTGTTAGTAGCACAGATACGCAGTATTTT.

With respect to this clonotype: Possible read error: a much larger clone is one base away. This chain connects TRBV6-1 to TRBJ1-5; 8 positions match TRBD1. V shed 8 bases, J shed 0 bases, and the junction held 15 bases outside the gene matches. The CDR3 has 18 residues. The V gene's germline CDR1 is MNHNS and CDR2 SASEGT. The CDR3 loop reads CASGVSRQGTLSNQPQHF. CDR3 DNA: TGTGCCAGCGGTGTATCGAGACAGGGGACGCTTAGCAATCAGCCCCAGCATTTT.